This TCR beta chain comes out of a study of CD8+CD57+ T cells in acquired aplastic anemia (dated by TCRdb to between 2017 and 2018). Study-level background: On average, sorted CD4+ and CD8+ cells yielded 3.2 ug of extracted DNA, with a range of about 0.18 to 30 ug. A CD8+CD57+ expansion meant a frequency higher than the mean frequency seen in healthy subjects. Broader findings and caveats from the paper: Patients and healthy controls showed no significant difference in CD8+ Simpson's diversity (P=0.060). Around 28 CD8+ CDR3 sequences were found to be shared between patients and controls, but these sequences appeared to be highly expressed in patients and within the immunodominant clones of the patients.

TCR beta VDJ combination and CDR3 sequence profiling used genomic DNA as the template. TCR repertoire sequencing was run on an Illumina HiSeq 2000. Concerning the study's data processing: Repertoire assessment relied on Simpson's diversity index, CDR3 size and DJ length profiles, and TRBV/TRBJ rearrangement plots. The immunodominant clone was defined as the most abundant DNA sequence in deep sequencing data. CDR3 amino acid sequences were checked for sharing between subjects and were compared against published repertoires and the VDJdb database. TCRdb reran the public reads through fastp at Q25 and MiXCR, keeping productive beta chains. Merged by CDR3 protein, the rows form single entries marked with the most common genes and DNA. Clone size and V and J calls follow TCRdb, not the original study. Within this sample are 150,000 to 200,000 distinct CDR3 sequences, with 48% of them counted one time only. The ten largest clones represent roughly 1.8% of the sample.

CDR1 is given as LNHDA and CDR2 as SQIVND, both from the germline V gene (reference sequence). V gives up 10 bases and J gives up 2 bases, and the segment between their germline ends measures 20 bases. Counted from cysteine to phenylalanine, this CDR3 has 15 amino acids. Only the CDR3 DNA is retained, 45 bases long and in frame from the first base. Flow cytometry had shown CD8+CD57+ cell expansion in the patients selected for sequencing. Severe acquired aplastic anemia was diagnosed in all patients according to International Study of Aplastic Anemia and Agranulocytosis and Camitta criteria. Patients had received no therapy at the time of blood sampling. In this study, sorted CD4+ and CD8+ T cells from the blood of healthy subjects and of severe aplastic anemia patients had their TCR repertoires deep-sequenced. In the USA, patient enrollment took place under clinicaltrials.gov protocols 00001620, 01623167, 00001397, 00071045, 00081523 and 00961064. Ficoll-Paque density gradient centrifugation was used to isolate peripheral blood mononuclear cells. CD4+ and CD8+ T cells were sorted by FACS or magnetic beads before DNA extraction.

About this clonotype itself: The antigen it binds to is not known. There are no base qualities to consult, and no much larger clone falls within one base.

Specimen: sorted CD4+, CD8+, or CD8+CD57+ T cells (not recorded which) from PBMCs. This chain joins TRBV19 to TRBJ1-1; no D gene is confidently identified. The receptor was derived from a human donor with aplastic anemia. The DNA sequence is as follows: TGTGCCACCCATCCCGGATTTTGGAAAAACACTGAAGCTTTCTTT. This sequence encodes CATHPGFWKNTEAFF.